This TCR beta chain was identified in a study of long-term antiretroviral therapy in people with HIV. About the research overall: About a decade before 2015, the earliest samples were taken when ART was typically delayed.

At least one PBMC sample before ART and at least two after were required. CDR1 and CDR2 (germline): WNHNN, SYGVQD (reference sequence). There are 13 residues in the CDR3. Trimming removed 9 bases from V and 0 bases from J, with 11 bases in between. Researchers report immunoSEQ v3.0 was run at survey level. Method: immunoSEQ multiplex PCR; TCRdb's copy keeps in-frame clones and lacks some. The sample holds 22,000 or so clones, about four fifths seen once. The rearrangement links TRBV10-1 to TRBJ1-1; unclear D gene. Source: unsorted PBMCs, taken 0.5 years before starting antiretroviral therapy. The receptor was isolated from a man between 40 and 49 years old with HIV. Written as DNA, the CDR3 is TGCGCCAGTAGTCTTACAGTGAACACTGAAGCTTTCTTT. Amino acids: CASSLTVNTEAFF.